The 13 T cell receptor beta chains reported below all come from one sample, sequenced in a study of cytomegalovirus exposure and HLA in healthy donors. PCR amplification relied on 60 Vbeta primers (plus 13 Jbeta primers). Sequencing used immunoSEQ multiplex PCR; TCRdb keeps in-frame clones, though not all of them. This repertoire shows 150,000 or so clones, about 84% found once; its top ten account for approximately 5.6%. Sequenced material: PBMCs. The receptor source for this set is a woman aged 40 to 49 in good health and CMV-seropositive.

On this clone itself: The same CDR3 arises from other DNA sequences in this sample as well. The J gene is TRBJ2-5, the V gene TRBV29-1; a weak D match, TRBD1 (5 bases). There are 12 residues in the CDR3. The germline gives CDR1 SQVTM, CDR2 ANQGSEA. V was cut by 6 bases and J by 1 base, with 9 bases left in between. The CDR3 nucleotides are TGCAGCGTCGGAAGGGGCCAAGAGACCCAGTACTTC. Translated, it gives CSVGRGQETQYF. Based on the CDR3 plus reference TRBV29-1 and TRBJ2-5, the full variable domain is SAVISQKPSRDICQRGTSLTIQCQVDSQVTMMFWYRQQPGQSLTLIATANQGSEATYESGFVIDKFPISRPNLTFSTLTVSNMSPEDSSIYLCSVGRGQETQYFGPGTRLLVL.

The chain links TRBV9 to TRBJ2-1; 15 nucleotides line up with TRBD2. This CDR3 region has 16 residues. Germline V CDR1 and CDR2: SGDLS, YYNGEE. Trimming took 0 bases from V and 9 from J; bases not matched to a gene: 4. CDR3 protein: CASSVVGLAGGVEQFF. In DNA form, the CDR3 reads TGTGCCAGCAGCGTAGTCGGACTAGCGGGAGGGGTTGAGCAGTTCTTC.

The J gene is TRBJ2-1, the V gene TRBV19, with TRBD2 identical over 8 bases. The CDR3 length is 15 residues. Per germline, CDR1 LNHDA and CDR2 SQIVND (reference sequence). V shed 9 bases, J shed 3 bases, and the junction held 10 bases outside the gene matches. Written as DNA, the CDR3 is TGTGCCAGCACCATTACTAGCGGATTCTACAATGAGCAGTTCTTC. Translation gives CASTITSGFYNEQFF.

This clone was counted between two and nine times. V and J are TRBV11-1 and TRBJ2-3, with 7 bases aligning to TRBD2. The CDR3 sequence is 16 residues long. The V segment lost 1 base and the J segment 2 bases; nucleotides outside the gene matches: 6. Germline CDR1 SGHAT, CDR2 FQDESV (reference sequence). CDR3 nucleotides: TGTGCCAGCAGCTTAGGTGTAAGCGGGACCACAGATACGCAGTATTTT. Translation: CASSLGVSGTTDTQYF. Based on the CDR3 plus reference TRBV11-1 and TRBJ2-3, the full variable domain is EAEVAQSPRYKITEKSQAVAFWCDPISGHATLYWYRQILGQGPELLVQFQDESVVDDSQLPKDRFSAERLKGVDSTLKIQPAELGDSAMYLCASSLGVSGTTDTQYFGPGTRLTVL.

V is TRBV27 and J is TRBJ2-3; possible D gene TRBD2, 5 bases. This CDR3 spans 16 amino acids. The germline V gene has CDR1 MNHEY and CDR2 SMNVEV (reference sequence). V was cut by 6 bases and J by 2 bases, with 18 bases left in between. In DNA, the CDR3 is TGTGCCAGCAGCCCTTCCGCCGGGGTGTTCACAGATACGCAGTATTTT. This translates into CASSPSAGVFTDTQYF.

The V and J genes are TRBV19 and TRBJ2-7, with TRBD2 identical over 12 bases. The CDR3 totals 16 residues. V was clipped by 4 bases and J by 2 bases; unmatched bases: 6. Germline V gene data show CDR1 as LNHDA and CDR2 as SQIVND (reference sequence). The CDR3 region has the DNA TGTGCCAGTAGTACCCCCGGACTAGCGGGACCCTACGAGCAGTACTTC. Its translation: CASSTPGLAGPYEQYF.

V and J are TRBV29-1 and TRBJ1-1; the match to TRBD1 covers 7 bases. CDR1 and CDR2 from the germline V gene are SQVTM and ANQGSEA. The CDR3 spans 14 residues. Trimming took 0 bases from V and 5 from J; bases not matched to a gene: 6. In DNA, the CDR3 is TGCAGCGTTGAAGACAGACAGGGTTGGACTGAAGCTTTCTTT. Protein: CSVEDRQGWTEAFF.

This chain joins TRBV11-2 and TRBJ2-5; maybe TRBD2 (5 bases). Germline CDR1 SGHAT, CDR2 FQNNGV. V shed 2 bases and J shed 10 bases, with 11 bases lying between them. The CDR3 is 12 residues long. CDR3 loop: CASSLSLAYQYF. CDR3 in DNA: TGTGCCAGCAGCTTATCCCTAGCATACCAGTACTTC.

The chain carries TRBV9 and TRBJ2-3; 15 nucleotides line up with TRBD2. Germline V gives CDR1 SGDLS, CDR2 YYNGEE. With V trimmed by 0 bases and J by 4 bases, 6 bases remained unmatched. The CDR3 extends over 18 amino acids. The CDR3 sequence: CASSVAGLAGGGADTQYF. The CDR3, as DNA: TGTGCCAGCAGCGTAGCGGGACTAGCGGGAGGCGGGGCAGATACGCAGTATTTT. The full variable domain, its missing parts supplied by reference TRBV9 and TRBJ2-3, is DSGVTQTPKHLITATGQRVTLRCSPRSGDLSVYWYQQSLDQGLQFLIQYYNGEERAKGNILERFSAQQFPDLHSELNLSSLELGDSALYFCASSVAGLAGGGADTQYFGPGTRLTVL.

The table lists this clone with a count of one. This CDR3 is CARSLWDTFWYEQYF. The CDR3, as DNA: TGTGCCAGAAGCTTGTGGGACACCTTTTGGTACGAGCAGTACTTC. The chain combines TRBV5-3 with TRBJ2-7; D is perhaps TRBD1 (6 bases). TRBV5-3 is classed as an ORF, of uncertain function. The germline V and J ends were trimmed by 1 base and 4 bases, with 15 bases remaining between them. This CDR3 has 15 residues.

This chain uses TRBV27 with TRBJ2-1; 9 positions agree with TRBD2. CDR1 MNHEY and CDR2 SMNVEV come from the germline V gene (reference sequence). CDR3 length: 15 residues. The J segment lost 7 bases and the V segment lost 0 bases, leaving 4 bases of the junction unmatched. The DNA for the CDR3 is TGTGCCAGCAGTTTATCGGGCACTAGCGGGAATGAGCAGTTCTTC. Translating it yields CASSLSGTSGNEQFF.

V and J are TRBV4-1 and TRBJ2-1; D remains ambiguous. The germline V gene has CDR1 MGHRA and CDR2 YSYEKL. Trimming cost V 0 bases and J 9 bases, with 12 bases left between them. The CDR3 sequence is 14 residues long. The CDR3 spells CASSQDPSPSEQFF. CDR3 nucleotide sequence: TGCGCCAGCAGCCAAGACCCCTCGCCCAGTGAGCAGTTCTTC.

The chain links TRBV30 to TRBJ2-7, with 8 positions matching TRBD2. The CDR3 consists of 15 residues. Looked up from germline, CDR1 is GTSNPN and CDR2 is SVGIG (reference sequence). After removal of 5 bases from V and 6 bases from J, the junction contained 15 bases not matched to a gene. The CDR3 spells CAWDVGAGGLGEQYF. The CDR3 DNA follows: TGTGCCTGGGACGTAGGGGCGGGGGGACTGGGCGAGCAGTACTTC.